This entry features one TCR beta chain sequence. Germline loops: CDR1 SQVTM, CDR2 ANQGSEA. CDR3 length equals 14 residues. With 4 bases clipped from V and 5 bases from J, the junction kept 6 bases outside the gene matches. These data belong to a study of blood T cell repertoires in COVID-19. Turning to the study itself: Acute and convalescent COVID-19 specimens originated in the United States, Italy and Spain.

Clones were read by immunoSEQ multiplex PCR, and TCRdb kept only the in-frame ones, dropping some. The repertoire holds roughly 280,000 clones, with 86% as singletons. The TCR was taken from a man in his forties with active or convalescent COVID-19. The source material was peripheral blood. The chain links TRBV29-1 to TRBJ2-3; the match to TRBD2 covers 10 bases. CDR3 region: CSVVPSGSGDTQYF. In DNA form, the CDR3 reads TGCAGCGTTGTTCCTAGCGGGAGTGGAGATACGCAGTATTTT.